The 9 T cell receptor beta chains listed next were all sequenced from one sample in a study of T cells in Graves' hyperthyroidism and ophthalmopathy. Amplified regions were TCR beta CDR3 sequences from RNA transcripts. A set of HTBI primers served as the primers for a first-round RT-PCR of the TCR CDR3. One entry per CDR3 protein, called by TCRdb with MiXCR from the multiplex PCR reads. The repertoire holds about 260,000 distinct CDR3 sequences, with roughly 22% as singletons. The sequencing input was blood. The origin of the receptors is a man aged 25-40 years with Graves' ophthalmopathy.

V is TRBV10-3 and J is TRBJ2-3, with TRBD2 identical over 8 bases. The CDR3 sequence is 13 residues long. V dropped 7 bases and J dropped 3; count of bases not matched to a gene: 3. The germline V gene encodes CDR1 ENHRY and CDR2 SYGVKD. CDR3 DNA: TGTGCCATCAAAGCGGGAGCAACAGATACGCAGTATTTT. It is translated as CAIKAGATDTQYF.

This clonotype was seen repeatedly, ten times or more. This rearrangement joins TRBV7-6 to TRBJ2-2; 7 nucleotides align to TRBD1. With 4 bases clipped from V and 4 bases from J, the junction kept 9 bases outside the gene matches. From germline, CDR1 is SGHVS and CDR2 FNYEAQ. The CDR3 runs to 16 residues. This CDR3 reads CASSSRRQGGTGELFF. The CDR3 DNA reads TGTGCCAGCAGCTCACGACGACAGGGCGGCACCGGGGAGCTGTTTTTT.

About this clonotype: Being one base from a much bigger clone, this may be a read error. The chain has TRBV12-3 or TRBV12-4 and TRBJ1-1; D is unresolved. CDR3 size: 13 residues. CDR3 loop: CASSYSENTEASF. As DNA, the CDR3 is TGTGCCAGCAGTTACTCGGAGAACACTGAAGCTTCCTTT.

This clonotype was seen at least ten times. V and J are TRBV12-3 or TRBV12-4 and TRBJ2-7, with D hard to call. The length of the CDR3 is 12 residues. The V gene lost 6 bases and the J gene lost 6 bases, with 12 bases spanning the gap. The CDR3 bases are TGTGCCAGCAGCCGAGGCTCACTCGAGCAGTACTTC. This translates into CASSRGSLEQYF.

V is TRBV7-3 and J is TRBJ2-1; 8 bases align to TRBD2. Germline V CDR1 and CDR2: SGHTA, FQGTGA. The CDR3 totals 15 residues. J was trimmed by 10 bases and V by 2 bases; bases with no gene match: 10. CDR3 in amino acids: CASSLEPLAGGEQFF. CDR3 bases: TGTGCCAGCAGCTTAGAGCCTCTTGCGGGAGGCGAGCAGTTCTTC.

On this clonotype itself: A read error may be the cause here, since a much bigger clone is one base away. As the CDR3 is not closed by the conserved phenylalanine or tryptophan, this likely results from a read error. This chain connects TRBV28 to TRBJ1-2; 7 nucleotides align to TRBD1. J was trimmed by 3 bases and V by 4 bases; bases with no gene match: 8. This CDR3 has 15 amino acids. Germline CDR1 reads MDHEN; CDR2 reads SYDVKM. CDR3 nucleotides: TGTGCCAGCAGTTCCCCAGGGGGACGTGACTATGGCTACACCCTC. Encoded protein: CASSSPGGRDYGYTL.

This clonotype was detected ten times or more. The CDR3: CASSFGPAPNEQFF. CDR3 DNA: TGTGCCAGCAGCTTCGGGCCGGCCCCCAATGAGCAGTTCTTC. The chain recombines TRBV7-9 with TRBJ2-1; D unresolved. This CDR3 region has 14 residues. Germline lookup yields CDR1 SEHNR and CDR2 FQNEAQ (reference sequence). V shed 3 bases and J shed 6 bases, with 12 bases lying between them.

This sequence joins TRBV5-1 and TRBJ1-2; 7 bases agree with TRBD1. The CDR3 has 14 residues. The germline CDR1 and CDR2 sequences are SGHRS and YFSETQ. The junction had 10 bases not matched to a gene; V was cut back by 4 bases and J by 7 bases. The CDR3 DNA reads as TGCGCCAGCAGCCCTACAGGGGACGAGACTGGCTACACCTTC. Protein sequence: CASSPTGDETGYTF.

V usage is TRBV15 and J usage is TRBJ2-2; 9 bases line up with TRBD1. The CDR3 length is 17 residues. The junction had 5 bases not matched to a gene; V was cut back by 0 bases and J by 3 bases. CDR1 and CDR2 (germline): LNHNV, YYDKDF (reference sequence). This chain's CDR3 is CATSRDRRTGDTGELFF. CDR3 DNA: TGTGCCACCAGCAGAGATAGACGGACAGGGGACACCGGGGAGCTGTTTTTT.